A selection of T cell receptor beta chains follows, all from one sample in a study of cytomegalovirus exposure and HLA in healthy donors. TCRdb keeps only in-frame clones here, not all; method: immunoSEQ multiplex PCR. The sample lists some 150,000 clones; around 84% were seen once. The sample taken for sequencing was PBMCs. The receptor set was obtained from a woman aged 18-29 years in good health and CMV-seronegative. Each CDR3 is given with its conserved first and last residue. D genes are given only for firm matches. Size values are once, few and many counts, or a class for expanded clones, and some rows have none.

clone_size cdr3_length j_call d_call v_call cdr3_nt cdr3_aa
few 18 TRBJ2-1 TRBD2 TRBV28 TGTGCCAGCTCTGACTCCTGGACTAGCGGGGCCTCCTACAATGAGCAGTTCTTC CASSDSWTSGASYNEQFF
once 15 TRBJ2-5 - TRBV6-5 TGTGCCAGCAGTTACGGGGCGGAAGGGTGGGAGACCCAGTACTTC CASSYGAEGWETQYF
few 14 TRBJ2-7 TRBD1 TRBV5-1 TGCGCCAGCAGCTTGGGGCAACAGGGGTACGAGCAGTACTTC CASSLGQQGYEQYF
- 17 TRBJ2-6 - TRBV27 TGTGCCAGCAGTTTTTCAGGGGTCTTCTCTGGGGCCAACGTCCTGACTTTC CASSFSGVFSGANVLTF
- 15 TRBJ1-2 TRBD1 TRBV7-9 TGTGCCAGCAGCTTAGTCGGGACAGGGGAAAGGGGCTACACCTTC CASSLVGTGERGYTF
- 14 TRBJ2-3 - TRBV7-2 TGTGCCAGCGAGGCCGGAACCTGGGGCGATACGCAGTATTTT CASEAGTWGDTQYF
- 11 TRBJ2-3 - TRBV20-1 TGCAGTGCCGGGAGCACAGATACGCAGTATTTT CSAGSTDTQYF
- 14 TRBJ2-7 TRBD2 TRBV11-3 TGTGCCAGCAGCCCCGGGCTAGCGGGGCTCGAGCAGTACTTC CASSPGLAGLEQYF
- 14 TRBJ2-7 - TRBV9 TGTGCCAGCAGCGTAGAACGGTCTACCTACGAGCAGTACTTC CASSVERSTYEQYF
once 16 TRBJ2-3 TRBD1 TRBV27 TGTGCCAGCAGTTCCCACAGGGGCTCATCTTACCAACCGCAGTATTTT CASSSHRGSSYQPQYF
- 14 TRBJ2-7 TRBD1 TRBV11-2 TGTGCCAGCAGCCCTTACGGACAGGGTAGGGAGCAGTACTTC CASSPYGQGREQYF
- 13 TRBJ2-1 - TRBV27 TGTGCCTCCAGAGGTCCAGGGCTCAATGAGCAGTTCTTC CASRGPGLNEQFF
- 14 TRBJ2-3 - TRBV5-1 TGCGCCAGCAGCTTATCTCAGGGCACAGATACGCAGTATTTT CASSLSQGTDTQYF
- 14 TRBJ1-6 TRBD1 TRBV7-2 TGTGCCAGCAGCTGGGGACAGGGTAATTCACCCCTCCACTTT CASSWGQGNSPLHF
- 17 TRBJ1-2 TRBD1 TRBV28 TGTGCCAGCAGTCCCTCCGGGACAGGGGGCAGGGTCGATGGCTACACCTTC CASSPSGTGGRVDGYTF
- 11 TRBJ1-2 - TRBV10-3 TGTGCCATCGCAGGAGGCGGGGGCTACACCTTC CAIAGGGGYTF
few 14 TRBJ1-4 - TRBV7-9 TGTGCCAGCAACCCCGGTGGAGGGGATGAAAAACTGTTTTTT CASNPGGGDEKLFF
- 16 TRBJ2-7 - TRBV6-1 TGTGCCAGCAGTGAAGGGTCCCCGGGACTCCTCAACGAGCAGTACTTC CASSEGSPGLLNEQYF
- 13 TRBJ2-1 - TRBV2 TGTGCCAGCGCCGGGGATAGCTACAATGAGCAGTTCTTC CASAGDSYNEQFF
- 16 TRBJ2-7 - TRBV15 TGTGCCACCAGCAACCTCTTGCGGGACGGTATCTACGAGCAGTACTTC CATSNLLRDGIYEQYF
- 14 TRBJ1-1 TRBD1 TRBV2 TGTGCCAGCAGTTTGGACAGGGTAGAGACTGAAGCTTTCTTT CASSLDRVETEAFF
- 17 TRBJ2-1 - TRBV11-2 TGTGCCAGCCATATTAATGTAAGGGGCCGCCGAAACAATGAGCAGTTCTTC CASHINVRGRRNNEQFF
- 15 TRBJ2-7 - TRBV28 TGTGCCAGCAGTCCCGGGACTTTCGACGTCTACGAGCAGTACTTC CASSPGTFDVYEQYF
- 15 TRBJ1-5 - TRBV18 TGTGCCAGCTCACCACCAGGGGGGGGCAATCAGCCCCAGCATTTT CASSPPGGGNQPQHF
- 14 TRBJ1-2 - TRBV9 TGTGCCAGCACCCAGACCGGGGGAGTGTCTGGCTACACCTTC CASTQTGGVSGYTF
- 14 TRBJ2-1 TRBD2 TRBV5-1 TGCGCCAGCAGCTTCCGCGGGTCGGGAGGTGAGCAGTTCTTC CASSFRGSGGEQFF
- 15 TRBJ1-3 - TRBV5-5 TGTGCCAGCAGTCGGGACTCCACGAAAGGAAACACCATATATTTT CASSRDSTKGNTIYF
- 16 TRBJ2-7 - TRBV6-5 TGTGCCAGCAGTTACTCGTTAGCGGTGAGCTCCTACGAGCAGTACTTC CASSYSLAVSSYEQYF
- 13 TRBJ2-1 - TRBV27 TGTGCCAGCAGTTTATACAGGTACAATGAGCAGTTCTTC CASSLYRYNEQFF
few 15 TRBJ1-4 TRBD1 TRBV6-6 TGTGCCAGCAGGGGATGGGACAGCTTTAATGAAAAACTGTTTTTT CASRGWDSFNEKLFF
many 13 TRBJ1-5 - TRBV7-2 TGTGCCAGCAGCACCCGGGGCAATCAGCCCCAGCATTTT CASSTRGNQPQHF
- 17 TRBJ1-1 - TRBV7-9 TGTGCCAGCAGCTTACGCGGGGGCGCCATGGTCGGCACTGAAGCTTTCTTT CASSLRGGAMVGTEAFF
- 18 TRBJ2-3 TRBD2 TRBV7-9 TGTGCCAGCAGCCTAGGGGGGACTAGCGGGGCGAGCACAGATACGCAGTATTTT CASSLGGTSGASTDTQYF
- 14 TRBJ1-2 - TRBV27 TGTGCCAGCAGTTTAATCGGTAAAGGGGATGGCTACACCTTC CASSLIGKGDGYTF
- 16 TRBJ2-5 - TRBV4-3 TGCGCCAGCAGCCAAGATTTTAGGGGAGGTCGGGAGACCCAGTACTTC CASSQDFRGGRETQYF
few 13 TRBJ1-2 - TRBV28 TGTGCCAGCAGTCTCAGGGCAATCTATGGCTACACCTTC CASSLRAIYGYTF
- 16 TRBJ2-3 TRBD2 TRBV7-2 TGTGCCAGCAGCCGTGGACTAGCGGGAGGGCATGATACGCAGTATTTT CASSRGLAGGHDTQYF
- 14 TRBJ1-5 - TRBV5-1 TGCGCCAGCAGCCTCGACAGCCTCAATCAGCCCCAGCATTTT CASSLDSLNQPQHF
once 14 TRBJ2-5 TRBD1 TRBV28 TGTGCCAGCAGTCTCAGGGGGCTGGAAGAGACCCAGTACTTC CASSLRGLEETQYF
- 16 TRBJ2-1 TRBD2 TRBV7-3 TGTGCCAGCAGCAAGGGTATAGCGGGAGGGGGGGATGAGCAGTTCTTC CASSKGIAGGGDEQFF
once 19 TRBJ2-1 TRBD2 TRBV4-2 TGTGCCAGCAGCCTGCAATCGGGGGGGCCTGCGGGGTCCTACAATGAGCAGTTCTTC CASSLQSGGPAGSYNEQFF
- 17 TRBJ1-2 - TRBV15 TGTGCCACCAGCAGAGATCAGGCCAGACTAGCAGGAGGAGGCTACACCTTC CATSRDQARLAGGGYTF
- 16 TRBJ2-7 - TRBV7-8 TGTGCCAGCAGCTTGATCCCCCTGGCGGGCTCCTACGAGCAGTACTTC CASSLIPLAGSYEQYF
- 14 TRBJ2-7 - TRBV11-3 TGTGCCAGCAGCTCCCCGAGAGTCCCGGGGGAGCAGTACTTC CASSSPRVPGEQYF
- 14 TRBJ2-1 - TRBV7-9 TGTGCCAGCAGCTCCACCCGGACAGACAATGAGCAGTTCTTC CASSSTRTDNEQFF
- 17 TRBJ2-3 TRBD2 TRBV14 TGTGCCAGCAGCCAAGATCTGGCTCTAGCGGTCACAGATACGCAGTATTTT CASSQDLALAVTDTQYF
once 16 TRBJ2-5 TRBD2 TRBV9 TGTGCCAGCAGCGTAGACCCAGCGGGAGGTGTAGAGACCCAGTACTTC CASSVDPAGGVETQYF
- 16 TRBJ1-5 TRBD1 TRBV25-1 TGTGCCAGCAGTGAAACAGGGGTTGTCGGCAATCAGCCCCAGCATTTT CASSETGVVGNQPQHF
- 12 TRBJ1-2 - TRBV6-5 TGTGCCAGCAGTTACGCAGGGGATGGCTACACCTTC CASSYAGDGYTF
- 15 TRBJ2-3 TRBD1 TRBV18 TGTGCCAGCTCACCCTGGACAGGGGGCAAGGATACGCAGTATTTT CASSPWTGGKDTQYF
- 16 TRBJ2-7 TRBD2 TRBV9 TGTGCCAGCAGCCAAACCTCGGCTAGCGGGAGAGGCGAGCAGTACTTC CASSQTSASGRGEQYF
- 15 TRBJ2-1 TRBD2 TRBV9 TGTGCCAGCAGCGCGGGGACTAGCGGCTACAATGAGCAGTTCTTC CASSAGTSGYNEQFF
- 14 TRBJ2-2 TRBD2 TRBV5-4 TGTGCCAGCAGCTGGACTAGTGAGGCCGGGGAGCTGTTTTTT CASSWTSEAGELFF